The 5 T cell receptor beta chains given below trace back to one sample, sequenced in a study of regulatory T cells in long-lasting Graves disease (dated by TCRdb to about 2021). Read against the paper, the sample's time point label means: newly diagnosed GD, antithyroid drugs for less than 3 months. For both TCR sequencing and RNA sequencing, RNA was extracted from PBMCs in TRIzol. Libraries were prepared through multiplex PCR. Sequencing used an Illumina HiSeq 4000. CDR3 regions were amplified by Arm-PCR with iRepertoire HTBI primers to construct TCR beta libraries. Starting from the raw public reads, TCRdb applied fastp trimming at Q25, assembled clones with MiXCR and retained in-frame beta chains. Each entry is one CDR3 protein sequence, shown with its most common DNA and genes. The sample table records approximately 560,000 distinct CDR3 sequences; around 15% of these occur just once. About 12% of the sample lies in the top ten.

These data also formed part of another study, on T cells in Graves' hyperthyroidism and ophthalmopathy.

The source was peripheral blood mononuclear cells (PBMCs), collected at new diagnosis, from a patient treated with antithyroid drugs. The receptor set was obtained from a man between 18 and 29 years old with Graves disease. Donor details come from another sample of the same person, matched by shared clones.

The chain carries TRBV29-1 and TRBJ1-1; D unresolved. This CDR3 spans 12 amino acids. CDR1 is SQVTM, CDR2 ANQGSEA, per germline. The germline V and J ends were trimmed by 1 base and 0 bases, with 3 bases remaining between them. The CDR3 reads CSVEAMNTEAFF. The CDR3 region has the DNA TGCAGCGTTGAAGCCATGAACACTGAAGCTTTCTTT.

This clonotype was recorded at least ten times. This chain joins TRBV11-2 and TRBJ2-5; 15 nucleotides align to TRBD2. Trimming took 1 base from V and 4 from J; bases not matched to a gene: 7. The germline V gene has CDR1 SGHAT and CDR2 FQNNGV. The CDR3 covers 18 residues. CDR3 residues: CASSLAPGTSGGRETQYF. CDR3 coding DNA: TGTGCCAGCAGCTTAGCTCCCGGGACTAGCGGGGGGAGAGAGACCCAGTACTTC.

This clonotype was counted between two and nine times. The CDR3 DNA follows: TGTGCCAGCAGCCGGATCCTCAGCGGGAGAGACTACGAGCAGTACTTC. Translating it yields CASSRILSGRDYEQYF. The rearrangement uses TRBV3-1 and TRBJ2-7; 8 bases line up with TRBD2. The junction had 11 bases not matched to a gene; V was cut back by 4 bases and J by 3 bases. The V gene's germline CDR1 is LGHDT and CDR2 YNNKEL (reference sequence). The CDR3 runs 16 residues.

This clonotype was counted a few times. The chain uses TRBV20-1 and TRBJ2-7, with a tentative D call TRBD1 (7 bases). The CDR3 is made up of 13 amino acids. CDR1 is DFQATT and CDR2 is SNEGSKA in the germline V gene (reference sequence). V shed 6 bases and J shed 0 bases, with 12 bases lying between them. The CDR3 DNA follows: TGCAGTGCCAGGGGGAGGAGCTCCTACGAGCAGTACTTC. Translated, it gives CSARGRSSYEQYF.

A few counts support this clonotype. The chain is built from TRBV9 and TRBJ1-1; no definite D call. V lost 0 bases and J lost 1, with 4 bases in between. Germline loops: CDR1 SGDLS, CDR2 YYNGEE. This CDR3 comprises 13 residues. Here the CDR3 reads CASSVARNTEAFF. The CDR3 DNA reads TGTGCCAGCAGCGTAGCCAGGAACACTGAAGCTTTCTTT.